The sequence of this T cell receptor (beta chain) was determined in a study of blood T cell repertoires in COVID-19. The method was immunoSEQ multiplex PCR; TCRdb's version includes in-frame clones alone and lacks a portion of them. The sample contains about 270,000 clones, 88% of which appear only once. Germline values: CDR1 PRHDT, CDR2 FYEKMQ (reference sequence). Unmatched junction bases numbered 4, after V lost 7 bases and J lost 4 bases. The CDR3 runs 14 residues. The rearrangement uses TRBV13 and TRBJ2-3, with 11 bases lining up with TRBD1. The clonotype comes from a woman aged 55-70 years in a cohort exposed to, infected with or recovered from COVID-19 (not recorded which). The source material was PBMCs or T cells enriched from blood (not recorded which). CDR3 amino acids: CASKGQGVADTQYF. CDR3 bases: TGTGCCAGCAAGGGACAGGGGGTCGCAGATACGCAGTATTTT.